The 23 T cell receptor beta chains in this list originate from one sample, sequenced in a study of type 1 regulatory T cells. Broader study findings: Type 1 regulatory T cells had a more restricted TCR repertoire than non-type 1 regulatory T cells.

TCRdb recomputed calls from the reads with MiXCR, one row per CDR3 protein. This sample has under 75,000 distinct CDR3 sequences, with less than 25% found just once. Which antigens these TCRs recognize remains unknown. Material: cultured type 1 regulatory T (Tr1) cells, either the whole culture or a sorted fraction (not recorded which). The receptors were sampled from a human donor in good health.

In its sample, this clonotype was seen a few times. The chain recombines TRBV7-6 with TRBJ2-1, with TRBD1 identical over 7 bases. Germline values: CDR1 SGHVS, CDR2 FNYEAQ. The trim removed 7 bases at V and 0 bases at J, leaving 9 bases unmatched. The CDR3 covers 16 residues. In nucleotides, the CDR3 is TGTGCCAGCACCCGATACAGGGGCAGCTCCTACAATGAGCAGTTCTTC. This sequence encodes CASTRYRGSSYNEQFF. Full variable domain (rest looked up from reference TRBV7-6 and TRBJ2-1): GAGVSQSPRYKVTKRGQDVALRCDPISGHVSLYWYRQALGQGPEFLTYFNYEAQQDKSGLPNDRFSAERPEGSISTLTIQRTEQRDSAMYRCASTRYRGSSYNEQFFGPGTRLTVL.

The rearrangement joins TRBV2 to TRBJ2-5; 8 bases fit TRBD2. The V and J ends lost 4 bases and 2 bases, in that order; junction bases with no gene match: 6. Germline values: CDR1 SNHLY, CDR2 FYNNEI. The CDR3 extends over 15 amino acids. In nucleotides, the CDR3 is TGTGCCAGCAGTGTAATAGCGGGGCCACAAGAGACCCAGTACTTC. Translation gives CASSVIAGPQETQYF.

The rearrangement uses TRBV3-1 and TRBJ2-7; unclear D gene. Germline loops: CDR1 LGHDT, CDR2 YNNKEL (reference sequence). The CDR3 runs 14 residues. Trimming removed 4 bases at V and 3 bases at J, with 13 bases between. CDR3 in DNA: TGTGCCAGCAGCCTGGACCTGAGCGTCTACGAGCAGTACTTC. Translating gives CASSLDLSVYEQYF.

The J gene is TRBJ2-5, the V gene TRBV5-4, with D possibly called TRBD1 or TRBD2 (6 bases each). V was clipped by 4 bases and J by 7 bases, with 17 bases between them. Germline CDR1 and CDR2: SGHNT and YYREEE (reference sequence). This CDR3 has 14 residues. CDR3 DNA sequence: TGTGCCAGCAGCAACAGGGAGGTTTGGGGGACCCAGTACTTC. Encoded protein: CASSNREVWGTQYF.

This clonotype was seen only a few times. This chain joins TRBV20-1 and TRBJ2-3; 7 bases fit TRBD1. The CDR3 consists of 13 residues. Germline V gene data show CDR1 as DFQATT and CDR2 as SNEGSKA (reference sequence). After removal of 1 base from V and 6 bases from J, the junction contained 4 bases not matched to a gene. CDR3 in amino acids: CSARAGGTDTQYF. The CDR3 DNA reads as TGCAGTGCTAGAGCAGGGGGTACGGATACGCAGTATTTT.

The genes are TRBV5-4 and TRBJ2-7, with D possibly matching TRBD2 (5 bases). Per the germline V gene, CDR1 is SGHNT and CDR2 is YYREEE (reference sequence). The CDR3 runs 16 residues. V lost 4 bases, J lost 0 bases, and 17 bases lay in between. CDR3 loop: CASSAHAVGSSYEQYF. CDR3 bases: TGTGCCAGCAGCGCCCACGCCGTAGGGAGCTCCTACGAGCAGTACTTC.

V gene TRBV2 combines with J gene TRBJ2-3; the match to TRBD2 covers 11 bases. Looked up from germline, CDR1 is SNHLY and CDR2 is FYNNEI. CDR3 length equals 15 residues. V was clipped by 5 bases and J by 2 bases; unmatched bases: 3. CDR3 amino acids: CASSLGLADTDTQYF. For the CDR3, the DNA is TGTGCCAGCAGTCTGGGACTAGCGGACACAGATACGCAGTATTTT.

This clonotype came up a few times. The V and J genes are TRBV20-1 and TRBJ2-3, with 9 bases matching TRBD2. There are 14 residues in the CDR3. Germline V lookup: CDR1 DFQATT, CDR2 SNEGSKA (reference sequence). The trim removed 3 bases at V and 1 base at J, leaving 2 bases unmatched. The CDR3 nucleotides read TGCAGTGCTAGGGCTAGCGGGGGCACAGATACGCAGTATTTT. Amino acids: CSARASGGTDTQYF.

This clonotype was seen a handful of times. The chain employs TRBV5-4 and TRBJ2-3; D not resolved. CDR1 is SGHNT, CDR2 YYREEE, per germline (reference sequence). The CDR3 length is 15 residues. Trimming pared 3 bases from V and 0 bases from J, leaving 11 bases between. CDR3 region: CASSSRATSTDTQYF. The CDR3 region has the DNA TGTGCCAGCAGCTCCAGAGCGACTAGCACAGATACGCAGTATTTT.

This chain connects TRBV20-1 to TRBJ1-5; D is possibly TRBD1 (5 bases). CDR1 DFQATT and CDR2 SNEGSKA come from the germline V gene (reference sequence). The CDR3 length is 15 residues. V shed 0 bases and J shed 4 bases, with 13 bases lying between them. In nucleotides, the CDR3 is TGCAGTGCTAGAGATGTCGAACAGGCTAATCAGCCCCAGCATTTT. Amino acids: CSARDVEQANQPQHF.

The J gene is TRBJ2-7, the V gene TRBV29-1, with 7 bases aligning to TRBD1. Per the germline V gene, CDR1 is SQVTM and CDR2 is ANQGSEA. The CDR3 contains 12 residues. After removal of 3 bases from V and 5 bases from J, the junction contained 4 bases not matched to a gene. DNA of the CDR3: TGCAGCGTTGAGGGCAGGGGGAACGAGCAGTACTTC. Translated: CSVEGRGNEQYF.

The J gene is TRBJ2-7, the V gene TRBV10-3; 8 nucleotides align to TRBD1. This CDR3 is built from 14 residues. In germline, CDR1 is ENHRY, CDR2 SYGVKD. The V gene end was trimmed by 5 bases and the J gene end by 4 bases; junction bases not matched to a gene: 7. CDR3 DNA sequence: TGTGCCATCAGTCGGACAGGGAGGTTATACGAGCAGTACTTC. Protein sequence: CAISRTGRLYEQYF.

This clonotype occurred once. The chain links TRBV7-6 to TRBJ1-1, with D tentatively TRBD1 (5 bases). Trimming removed 1 base at V and 0 bases at J, with 12 bases between. The CDR3 is 16 residues long. Germline V gives CDR1 SGHVS, CDR2 FNYEAQ. The DNA of the CDR3 is TGTGCCAGCAGCTTAGAAGGTTCAGGGCTGAACACTGAAGCTTTCTTT. The encoded protein is CASSLEGSGLNTEAFF.

Concerning this clonotype itself: One end of the junction does not line up with germline, which may come from a read error. V is TRBV19 and J is TRBJ1-5; D not certain. Per germline, CDR1 LNHDA and CDR2 SQIVND (reference sequence). The CDR3 spans 12 residues. The CDR3 region is CASSSSNQPQLF. The CDR3 coding sequence is TGTGCCAGTAGTTCTAGCAATCAGCCCCAGCTTTTT.

There are many counts of this clonotype. The chain recombines TRBV12-3 or TRBV12-4 with TRBJ2-2, with D possibly being TRBD2 (6 bases). V lost 1 base and J lost 3, with 6 bases in between. This CDR3 is 14 amino acids long. In DNA, the CDR3 is TGTGCCAGCAGTTTAGGGGAGGACACCGGGGAGCTGTTTTTT. Its translation is CASSLGEDTGELFF.

This clonotype was counted ten times or more. The chain couples TRBV20-1 to TRBJ1-1; D gene uncertain. Per germline, CDR1 DFQATT and CDR2 SNEGSKA (reference sequence). The V end lost 2 bases, the J end lost 6 bases, and 10 bases lay between the germline ends. CDR3 length: 12 amino acids. The CDR3 loop is CSARMPNSEAFF. For the CDR3, the DNA is TGCAGTGCTAGAATGCCAAATTCTGAAGCTTTCTTT.

This clonotype was recorded a few times. The chain combines TRBV27 with TRBJ1-5, with 9 bases matching TRBD1. Germline trimming cut 2 bases from V and 7 bases from J; bases unmatched to any gene: 6. The V gene's germline CDR1 is MNHEY and CDR2 SMNVEV (reference sequence). This CDR3 spans 15 amino acids. CDR3 amino acids: CASSLTGQGNQPQHF. CDR3 nucleotides: TGTGCCAGCAGTTTAACGGGACAGGGAAACCAGCCCCAGCATTTT.

The chain carries TRBV20-1 and TRBJ2-3; 12 nucleotides agree with TRBD2. The CDR3 contains 17 residues. The trim removed 5 bases at V and 2 bases at J, leaving 11 bases unmatched. Germline V gene lookup returns CDR1 DFQATT and CDR2 SNEGSKA (reference sequence). The CDR3 region has the DNA TGCAGTGCTTCCAGCCCACTAGCGGGAGGTCCCACAGATACGCAGTATTTT. This translates into CSASSPLAGGPTDTQYF.

The gene calls are TRBV7-9 and TRBJ2-7, with 10 bases matching TRBD2. CDR3 length equals 15 residues. Germline CDR1 and CDR2: SEHNR and FQNEAQ (reference sequence). Germline trimming cut 5 bases from V and 6 bases from J; bases unmatched to any gene: 10. The CDR3 DNA follows: TGTGCCAGCAGCCCCCCAGGACTAGCGGTTGGCGAGCAGTACTTC. Protein: CASSPPGLAVGEQYF.

This clonotype was recorded a few times. The rearrangement joins TRBV11-2 to TRBJ2-3; 8 bases fit TRBD1. The germline V gene encodes CDR1 SGHAT and CDR2 FQNNGV. The CDR3 has 14 residues. The V segment lost 4 bases and the J segment 5 bases; nucleotides outside the gene matches: 5. The CDR3 sequence is CASSSGQVLDTQYF. The DNA for the CDR3 is TGTGCCAGCAGCTCGGGACAGGTTCTAGATACGCAGTATTTT. Supplemented by reference TRBV11-2 and TRBJ2-3, the full variable domain reads EAGVAQSPRYKIIEKRQSVAFWCNPISGHATLYWYQQILGQGPKLLIQFQNNGVVDDSQLPKDRFSAERLKGVDSTLKIQPAKLEDSAVYLCASSSGQVLDTQYFGPGTRLTVL.

V is TRBV20-1 and J is TRBJ2-1; 8 bases agree with TRBD2. The CDR3 contains 15 residues. The V gene's germline CDR1 is DFQATT and CDR2 SNEGSKA (reference sequence). Germline trimming cut 6 bases from V and 0 bases from J; bases unmatched to any gene: 7. The CDR3 here is CSASLAGSSYNEQFF. DNA of the CDR3: TGCAGTGCAAGCTTAGCGGGGAGCTCCTACAATGAGCAGTTCTTC.

This clonotype was counted many times. This chain connects TRBV10-3 to TRBJ2-5; D might be TRBD1 or TRBD2, each matching 5 bases. The CDR3 length is 13 residues. The ends were cut back, 4 bases at V and 2 bases at J, with 8 bases in the middle. From germline, CDR1 is ENHRY and CDR2 SYGVKD. The CDR3 sequence is CAISVREQETQYF. The CDR3 DNA is TGTGCCATCAGTGTCAGGGAGCAAGAGACCCAGTACTTC.

This clonotype has just a few counts. The chain joins TRBV7-3 to TRBJ2-1; D is unresolved. Germline CDR1 SGHTA, CDR2 FQGTGA. Trimming cost V 5 bases and J 8 bases, with 7 bases left between them. The CDR3 runs 11 residues. CDR3 in DNA: TGTGCCAGCAGCCTATATGATGAGCAGTTCTTC. It yields the protein CASSLYDEQFF.